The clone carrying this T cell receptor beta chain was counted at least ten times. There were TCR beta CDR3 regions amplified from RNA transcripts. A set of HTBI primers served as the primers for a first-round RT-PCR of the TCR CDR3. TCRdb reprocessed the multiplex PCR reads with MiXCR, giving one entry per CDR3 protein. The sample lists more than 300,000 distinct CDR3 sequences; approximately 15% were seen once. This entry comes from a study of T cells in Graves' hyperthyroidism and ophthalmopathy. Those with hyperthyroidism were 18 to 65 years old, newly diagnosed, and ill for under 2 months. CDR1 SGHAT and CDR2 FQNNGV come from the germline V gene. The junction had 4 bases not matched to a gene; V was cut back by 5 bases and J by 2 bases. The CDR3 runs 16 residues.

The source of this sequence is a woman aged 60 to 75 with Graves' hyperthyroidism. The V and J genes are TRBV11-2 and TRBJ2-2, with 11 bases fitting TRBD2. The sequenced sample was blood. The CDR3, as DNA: TGTGCCAGCAGCGCCGGGACTAGCGGTAACACCGGGGAGCTGTTTTTT. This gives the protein CASSAGTSGNTGELFF.